What follows is one T cell receptor beta chain and its context. Its cognate antigen is unknown. One end of the junction fails to match germline, which may point to a read error. This record comes from a study of cytomegalovirus exposure and HLA in healthy donors. Overall study: The early release's HLA-typed donors yielded tens of millions of unique TCRs. General study points: Trimming of TCR beta V- and J-genes showed a link, identified in a later analysis, to a missense DCLRE1C variant. What was likely a sequencing artifact was a cluster of highly shared sequence variants. Reports showed the classifier diagnosing cytomegalovirus status with high specificity and sensitivity.

This CDR3 region has 13 residues. Germline values: CDR1 SEHNR, CDR2 FQNEAQ (reference sequence). The PCR used 60 Vbeta and 13 Jbeta primers. Clones were sequenced by immunoSEQ multiplex PCR, and TCRdb holds only the in-frame ones, with some missing. The sample has around 170,000 clones, more than 75% seen once. The receptor was derived from a woman in her 30s in good health and CMV-seropositive. The sample consisted of PBMCs. The chain has TRBV7-9 and TRBJ2-7, with 8 positions matching TRBD1. The CDR3 region is CSSSLAQGDEQYF. The CDR3 DNA sequence: TGTTCCAGCAGCTTAGCACAGGGGGACGAGCAGTACTTC.